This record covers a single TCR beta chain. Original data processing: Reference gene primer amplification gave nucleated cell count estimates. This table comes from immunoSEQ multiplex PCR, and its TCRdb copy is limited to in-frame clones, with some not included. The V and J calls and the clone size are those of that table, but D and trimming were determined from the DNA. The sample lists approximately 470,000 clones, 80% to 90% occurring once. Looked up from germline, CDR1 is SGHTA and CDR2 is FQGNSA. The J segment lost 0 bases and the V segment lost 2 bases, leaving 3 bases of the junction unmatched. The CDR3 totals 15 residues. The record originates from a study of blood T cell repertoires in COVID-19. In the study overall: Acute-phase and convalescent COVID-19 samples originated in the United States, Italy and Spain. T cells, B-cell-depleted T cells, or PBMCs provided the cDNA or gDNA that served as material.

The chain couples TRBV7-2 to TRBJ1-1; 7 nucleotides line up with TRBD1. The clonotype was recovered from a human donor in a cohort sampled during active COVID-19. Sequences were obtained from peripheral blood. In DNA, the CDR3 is TGTGCCAGCAGCTTATCGACAGGGCTGAACACTGAAGCTTTCTTT. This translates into CASSLSTGLNTEAFF.